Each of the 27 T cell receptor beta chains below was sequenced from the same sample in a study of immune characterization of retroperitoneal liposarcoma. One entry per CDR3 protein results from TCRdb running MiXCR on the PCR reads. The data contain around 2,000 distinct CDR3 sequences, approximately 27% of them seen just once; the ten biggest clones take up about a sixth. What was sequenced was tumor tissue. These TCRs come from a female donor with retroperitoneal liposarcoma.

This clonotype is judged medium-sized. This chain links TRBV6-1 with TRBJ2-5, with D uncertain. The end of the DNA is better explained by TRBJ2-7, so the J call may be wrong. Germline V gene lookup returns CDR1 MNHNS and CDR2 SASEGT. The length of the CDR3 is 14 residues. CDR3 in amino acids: CASSSRPQTDEQYF. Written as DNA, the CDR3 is TGTGCCAGCAGTTCTAGACCGCAAACGGACGAGCAGTACTTC.

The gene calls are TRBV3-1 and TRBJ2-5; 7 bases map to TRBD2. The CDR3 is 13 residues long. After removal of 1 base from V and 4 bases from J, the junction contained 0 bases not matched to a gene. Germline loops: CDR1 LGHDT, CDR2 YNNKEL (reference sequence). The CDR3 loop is CASSQAGGETQYF. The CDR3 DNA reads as TGTGCCAGCAGCCAAGCGGGAGGAGAGACCCAGTACTTC.

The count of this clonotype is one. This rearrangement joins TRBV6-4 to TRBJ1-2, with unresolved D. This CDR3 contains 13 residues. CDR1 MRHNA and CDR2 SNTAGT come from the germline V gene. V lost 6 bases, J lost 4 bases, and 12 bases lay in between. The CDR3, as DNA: TGTGCCAGCAGAGACGGGAGCCTCTATGGCTACACCTTC. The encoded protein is CASRDGSLYGYTF.

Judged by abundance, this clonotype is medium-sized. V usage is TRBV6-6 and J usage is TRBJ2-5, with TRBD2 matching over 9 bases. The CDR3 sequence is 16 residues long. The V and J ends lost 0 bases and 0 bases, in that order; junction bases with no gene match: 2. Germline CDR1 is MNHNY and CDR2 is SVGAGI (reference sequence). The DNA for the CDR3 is TGTGCCAGCAGTTACTCGTCTAGCGGGAACCAAGAGACCCAGTACTTC. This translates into CASSYSSSGNQETQYF.

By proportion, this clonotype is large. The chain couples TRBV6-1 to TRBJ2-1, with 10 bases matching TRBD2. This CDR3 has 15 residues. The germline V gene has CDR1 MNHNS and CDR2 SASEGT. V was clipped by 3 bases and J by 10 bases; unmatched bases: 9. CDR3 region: CASSEGLAILPEQFF. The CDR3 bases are TGTGCCAGCAGTGAGGGACTAGCGATTCTTCCGGAGCAGTTCTTC.

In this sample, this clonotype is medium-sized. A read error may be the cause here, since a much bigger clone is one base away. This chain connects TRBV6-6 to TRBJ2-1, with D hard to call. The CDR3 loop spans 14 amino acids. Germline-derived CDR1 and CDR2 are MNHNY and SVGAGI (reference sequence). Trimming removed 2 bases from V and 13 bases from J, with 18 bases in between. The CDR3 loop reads CASSYLRAVETQFF. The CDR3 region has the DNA TGTGCCAGCAGTTACCTCCGGGCCGTCGAGACCCAGTTCTTC.

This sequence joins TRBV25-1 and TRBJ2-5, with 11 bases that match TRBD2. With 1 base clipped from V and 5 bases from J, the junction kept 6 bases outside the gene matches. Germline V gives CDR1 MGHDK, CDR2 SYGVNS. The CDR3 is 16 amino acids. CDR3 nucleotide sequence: TGTGCCAGCAGTGAATCGACTAGCGGGGAAGGGGAGACCCAGTACTTC. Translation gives CASSESTSGEGETQYF.

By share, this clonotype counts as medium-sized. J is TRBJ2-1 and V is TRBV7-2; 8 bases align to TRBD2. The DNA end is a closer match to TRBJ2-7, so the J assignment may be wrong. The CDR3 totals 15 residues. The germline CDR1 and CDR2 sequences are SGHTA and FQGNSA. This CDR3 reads CASSLGTSTYNEQYF. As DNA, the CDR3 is TGTGCCAGCAGCTTAGGGACTAGCACCTACAATGAGCAGTACTTC.

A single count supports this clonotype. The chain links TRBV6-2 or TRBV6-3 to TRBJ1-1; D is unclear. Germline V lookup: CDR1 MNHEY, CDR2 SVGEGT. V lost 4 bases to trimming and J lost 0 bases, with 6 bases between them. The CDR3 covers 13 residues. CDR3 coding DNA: TGTGCCAGCAGTTTTCTCCTGAACACTGAAGCTTTCTTT. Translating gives CASSFLLNTEAFF.

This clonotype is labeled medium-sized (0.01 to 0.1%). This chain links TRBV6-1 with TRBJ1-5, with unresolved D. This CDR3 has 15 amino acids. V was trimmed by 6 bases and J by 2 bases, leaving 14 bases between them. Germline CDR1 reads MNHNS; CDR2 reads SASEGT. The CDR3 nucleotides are TGTGCCAGCAGGCCGGGCGGAGCCGGCAATCAGCCCCAGCATTTT. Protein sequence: CASRPGGAGNQPQHF.

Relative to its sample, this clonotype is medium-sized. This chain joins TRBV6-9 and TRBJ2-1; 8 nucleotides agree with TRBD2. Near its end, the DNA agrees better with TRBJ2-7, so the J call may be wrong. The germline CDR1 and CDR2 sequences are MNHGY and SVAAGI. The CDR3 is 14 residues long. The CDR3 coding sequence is TGTGCCAGCAGTTATACCCAGCGGGGGTACGAGCAGTACTTC. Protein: CASSYTQRGYEQYF.

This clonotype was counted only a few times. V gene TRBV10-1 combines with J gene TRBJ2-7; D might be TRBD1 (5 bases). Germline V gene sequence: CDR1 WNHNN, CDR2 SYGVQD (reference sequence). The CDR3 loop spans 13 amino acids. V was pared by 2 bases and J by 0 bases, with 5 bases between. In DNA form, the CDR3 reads TGCGCCAGCAGTGAGGGACACTCCTACGAGCAGTACTTC. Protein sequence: CASSEGHSYEQYF.

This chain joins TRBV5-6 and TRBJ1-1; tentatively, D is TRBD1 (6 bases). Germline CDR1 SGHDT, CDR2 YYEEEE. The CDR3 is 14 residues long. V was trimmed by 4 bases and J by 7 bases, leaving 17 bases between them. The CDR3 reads CASSTKTGLDEAFF. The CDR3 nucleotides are TGTGCCAGCAGCACGAAGACAGGTTTGGATGAAGCTTTCTTT.

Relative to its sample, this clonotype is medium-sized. DNA of the CDR3: TGTGCCAGCAGTGGACCAGGGAGGGGGGGAAACAATGAGCAGTTCTTC. Translating it yields CASSGPGRGGNNEQFF. The chain joins TRBV6-1 to TRBJ2-1; a possible D gene is TRBD2 (7 bases). The CDR3 has 16 residues. With 4 bases removed from V and 5 bases from J, the gap between germline ends came to 18 bases. Germline assignment: CDR1 MNHNS and CDR2 SASEGT.

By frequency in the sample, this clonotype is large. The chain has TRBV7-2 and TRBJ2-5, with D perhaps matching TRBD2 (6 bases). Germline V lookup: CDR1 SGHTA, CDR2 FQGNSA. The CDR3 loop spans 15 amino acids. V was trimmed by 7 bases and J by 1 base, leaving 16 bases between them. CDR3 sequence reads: CASTTSRDSQETQYF. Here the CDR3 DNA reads TGTGCCAGCACCACTTCGCGGGACTCCCAAGAGACCCAGTACTTC.

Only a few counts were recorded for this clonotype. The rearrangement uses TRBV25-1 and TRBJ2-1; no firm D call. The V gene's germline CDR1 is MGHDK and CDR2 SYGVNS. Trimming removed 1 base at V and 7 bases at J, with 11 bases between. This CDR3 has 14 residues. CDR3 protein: CASSESGSMNEQFF. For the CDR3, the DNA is TGTGCCAGCAGTGAATCAGGCTCCATGAATGAGCAGTTCTTC.

CDR3 loop: CASSLGGVAYEQYF. The CDR3, as DNA: TGCGCCAGCAGCTTGGGCGGGGTGGCCTACGAGCAGTACTTC. V is TRBV5-1 and J is TRBJ2-1; D perhaps matches TRBD2 (6 bases). The DNA matches TRBJ2-7 better at its end, which makes the J call doubtful. Germline V gives CDR1 SGHRS, CDR2 YFSETQ. The CDR3 extends over 14 amino acids.

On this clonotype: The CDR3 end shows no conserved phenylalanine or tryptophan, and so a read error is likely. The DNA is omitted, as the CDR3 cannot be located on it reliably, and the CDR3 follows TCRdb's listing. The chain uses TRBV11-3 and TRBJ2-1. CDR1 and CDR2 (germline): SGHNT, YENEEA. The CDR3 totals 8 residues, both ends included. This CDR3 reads CASSLVSI.

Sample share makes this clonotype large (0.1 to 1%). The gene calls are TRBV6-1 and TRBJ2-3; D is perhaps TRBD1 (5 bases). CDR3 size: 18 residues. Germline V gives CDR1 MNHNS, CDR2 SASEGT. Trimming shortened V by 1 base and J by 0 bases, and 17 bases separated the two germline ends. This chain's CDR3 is CASSEGFVFQGSTDTQYF. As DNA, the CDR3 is TGTGCCAGCAGTGAAGGTTTTGTGTTTCAGGGAAGCACAGATACGCAGTATTTT.

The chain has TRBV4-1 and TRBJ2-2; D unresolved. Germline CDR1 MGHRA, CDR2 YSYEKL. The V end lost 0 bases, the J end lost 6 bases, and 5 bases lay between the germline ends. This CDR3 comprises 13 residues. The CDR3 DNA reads TGCGCCAGCAGCCAAGAGAATTCCGGGGAGCTGTTTTTT. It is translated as CASSQENSGELFF.

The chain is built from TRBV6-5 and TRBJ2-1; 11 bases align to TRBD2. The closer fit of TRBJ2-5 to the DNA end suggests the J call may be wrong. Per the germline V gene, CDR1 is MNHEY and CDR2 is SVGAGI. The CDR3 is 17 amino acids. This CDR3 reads CASSYSVSGRAFETQYF. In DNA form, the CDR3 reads TGTGCCAGCAGTTACTCGGTTAGCGGGAGGGCCTTTGAGACCCAGTACTTC.

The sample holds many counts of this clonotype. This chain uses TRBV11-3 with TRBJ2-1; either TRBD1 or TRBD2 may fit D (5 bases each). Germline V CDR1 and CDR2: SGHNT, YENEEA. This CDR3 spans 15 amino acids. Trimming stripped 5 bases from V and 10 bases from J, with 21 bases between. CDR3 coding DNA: TGTGCCAGCAGCCCCCTGGGGGTATTGAGCTACGAGCAGTTCTTC. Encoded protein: CASSPLGVLSYEQFF.

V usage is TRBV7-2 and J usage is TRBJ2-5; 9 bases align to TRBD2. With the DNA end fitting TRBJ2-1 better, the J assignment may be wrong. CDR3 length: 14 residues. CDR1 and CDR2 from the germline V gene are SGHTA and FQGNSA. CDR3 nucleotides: TGTGCCAGCAGCTTTAGCGGGAGCACCTACGAGCAGTTCTTC. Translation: CASSFSGSTYEQFF.

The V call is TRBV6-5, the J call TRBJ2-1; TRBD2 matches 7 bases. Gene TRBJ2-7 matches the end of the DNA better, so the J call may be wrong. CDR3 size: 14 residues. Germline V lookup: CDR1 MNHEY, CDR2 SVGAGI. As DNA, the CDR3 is TGTGCCAGCACCGAGACTAGCTACCCCTACGAGCAGTACTTC. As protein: CASTETSYPYEQYF.

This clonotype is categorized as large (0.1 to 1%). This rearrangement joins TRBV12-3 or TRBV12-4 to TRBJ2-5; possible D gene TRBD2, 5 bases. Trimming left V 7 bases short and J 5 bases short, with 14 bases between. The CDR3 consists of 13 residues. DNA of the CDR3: TGTGCCAGCACCCTGAGCGGATTGGAGACCCAGTACTTC. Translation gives CASTLSGLETQYF.

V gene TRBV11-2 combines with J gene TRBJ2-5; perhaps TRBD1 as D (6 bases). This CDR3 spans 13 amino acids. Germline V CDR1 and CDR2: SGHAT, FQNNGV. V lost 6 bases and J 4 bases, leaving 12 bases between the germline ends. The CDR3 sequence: CASRLGGVETQYF. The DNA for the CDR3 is TGTGCCAGCAGGCTTGGGGGCGTAGAGACCCAGTACTTC.

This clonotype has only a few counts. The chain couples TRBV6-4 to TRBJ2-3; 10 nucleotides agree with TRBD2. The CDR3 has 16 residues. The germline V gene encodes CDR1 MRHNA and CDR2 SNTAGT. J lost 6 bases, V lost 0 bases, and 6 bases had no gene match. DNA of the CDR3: TGTGCCAGCAGTGACTCAGCGGGAGGGCCACAGGATACGCAGTATTTT. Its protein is CASSDSAGGPQDTQYF.